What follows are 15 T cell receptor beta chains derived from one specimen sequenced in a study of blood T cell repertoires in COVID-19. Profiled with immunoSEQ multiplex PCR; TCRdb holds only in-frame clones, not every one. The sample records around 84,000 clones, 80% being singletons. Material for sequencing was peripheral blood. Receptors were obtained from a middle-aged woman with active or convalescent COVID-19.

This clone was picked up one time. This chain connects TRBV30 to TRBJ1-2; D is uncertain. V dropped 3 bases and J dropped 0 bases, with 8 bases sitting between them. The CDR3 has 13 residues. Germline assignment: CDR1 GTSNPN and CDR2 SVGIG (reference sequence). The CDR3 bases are TGTGCCTGGAGCGGCGGAGCTAACTATGGCTACACCTTC. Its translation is CAWSGGANYGYTF. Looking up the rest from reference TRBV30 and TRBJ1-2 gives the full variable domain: SQTIHQWPATLVQPVGSPLSLECTVEGTSNPNLYWYRQAAGRGLQLLFYSVGIGQISSEVPQNLSASRPQDRQFILSSKKLLLSDSGFYLCAWSGGANYGYTFGSGTRLTVV.

The CDR3, as DNA: TGTGCCAGCAGCTTCATGACAGGTATGGGAGAAGAGCAGTACTTC. Translated: CASSFMTGMGEEQYF. The chain is built from TRBV7-9 and TRBJ2-7, with D possibly being TRBD1 (6 bases). V was cut by 3 bases and J by 7 bases, with 19 bases left in between. Per the germline V gene, CDR1 is SEHNR and CDR2 is FQNEAQ (reference sequence). The CDR3 is 15 residues long.

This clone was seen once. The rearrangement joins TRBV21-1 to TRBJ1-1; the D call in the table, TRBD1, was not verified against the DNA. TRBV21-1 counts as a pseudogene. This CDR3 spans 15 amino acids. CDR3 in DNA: TGTGCCAGCAGCAAAGTTCTGGGCGTGGACACTGAAGCTTTCTTT. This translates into CASSKVLGVDTEAFF.

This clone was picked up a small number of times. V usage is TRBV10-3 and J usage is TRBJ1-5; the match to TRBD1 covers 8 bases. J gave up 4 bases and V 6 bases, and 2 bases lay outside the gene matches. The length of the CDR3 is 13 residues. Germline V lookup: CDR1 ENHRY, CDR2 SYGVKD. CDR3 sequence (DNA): TGTGCCATCAGCGGGGACAGGAATCAGCCCCAGCATTTT. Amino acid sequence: CAISGDRNQPQHF.

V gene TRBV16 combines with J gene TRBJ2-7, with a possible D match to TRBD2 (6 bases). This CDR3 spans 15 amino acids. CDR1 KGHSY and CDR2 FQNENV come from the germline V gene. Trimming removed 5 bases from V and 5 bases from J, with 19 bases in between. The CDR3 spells CASSLGYRTGDEQYF. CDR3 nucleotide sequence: TGTGCCAGCAGCTTAGGGTACAGGACGGGGGACGAGCAGTACTTC.

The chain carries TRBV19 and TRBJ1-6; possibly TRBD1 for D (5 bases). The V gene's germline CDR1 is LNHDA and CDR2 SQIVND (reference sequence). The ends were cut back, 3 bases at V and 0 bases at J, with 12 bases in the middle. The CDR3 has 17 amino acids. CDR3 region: CASSMGLIYSYNSPLHF. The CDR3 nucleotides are TGTGCCAGTAGTATGGGGCTAATCTACTCCTATAATTCACCCCTCCACTTT.

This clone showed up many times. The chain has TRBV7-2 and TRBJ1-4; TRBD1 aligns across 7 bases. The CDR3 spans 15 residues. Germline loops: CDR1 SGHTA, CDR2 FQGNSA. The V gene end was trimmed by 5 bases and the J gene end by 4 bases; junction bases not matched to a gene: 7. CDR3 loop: CASSRAGQHNEKLFF. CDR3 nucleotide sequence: TGTGCCAGCAGCCGGGCGGGACAGCATAATGAAAAACTGTTTTTT.

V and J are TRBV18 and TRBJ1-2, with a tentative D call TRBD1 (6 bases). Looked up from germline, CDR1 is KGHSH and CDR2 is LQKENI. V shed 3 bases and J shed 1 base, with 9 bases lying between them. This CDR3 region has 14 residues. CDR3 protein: CASSPWTVNYGYTF. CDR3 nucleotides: TGTGCCAGCTCACCTTGGACAGTTAACTATGGCTACACCTTC.

CDR3 bases: TGTGCCAGCAGCGTAGGACAGTCTCTTCAGCCCCAGCATTTT. Translated: CASSVGQSLQPQHF. V is TRBV3-1 (or the pseudogene TRBV3-2) and J is TRBJ1-5; maybe TRBD1 (6 bases). The CDR3 is 14 amino acids. V lost 5 bases to trimming and J lost 6 bases, with 14 bases between them. CDR1 and CDR2 from the germline V gene are LGHDT and YNNKEL (reference sequence).

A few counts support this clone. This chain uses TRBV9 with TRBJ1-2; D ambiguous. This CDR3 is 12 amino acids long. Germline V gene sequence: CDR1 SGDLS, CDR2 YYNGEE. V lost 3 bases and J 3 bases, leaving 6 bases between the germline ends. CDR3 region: CASSAGHYGYTF. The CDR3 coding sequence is TGTGCCAGCAGCGCGGGTCACTATGGCTACACCTTC.

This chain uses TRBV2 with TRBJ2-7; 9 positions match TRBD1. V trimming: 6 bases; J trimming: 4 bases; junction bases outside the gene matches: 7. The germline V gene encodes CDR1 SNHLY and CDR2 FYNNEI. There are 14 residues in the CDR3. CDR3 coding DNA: TGTGCCAGCAGCCCGGGACAGGGTCTATACGAGCAGTACTTC. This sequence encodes CASSPGQGLYEQYF.

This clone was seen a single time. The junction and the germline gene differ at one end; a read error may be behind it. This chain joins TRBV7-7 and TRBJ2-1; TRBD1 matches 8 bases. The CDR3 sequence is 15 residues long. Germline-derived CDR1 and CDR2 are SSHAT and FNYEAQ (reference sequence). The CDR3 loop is CASSLQGGANSEQFF. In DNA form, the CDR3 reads TGTGCTAGCAGCCTACAGGGGGGTGCAAATAGTGAGCAGTTCTTC.

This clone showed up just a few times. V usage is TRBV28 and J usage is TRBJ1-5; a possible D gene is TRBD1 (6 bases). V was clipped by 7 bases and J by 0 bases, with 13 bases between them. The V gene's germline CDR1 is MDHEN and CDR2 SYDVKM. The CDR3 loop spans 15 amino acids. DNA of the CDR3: TGTGCCAGCATTAAACAGGGTCTTAGCAATCAGCCCCAGCATTTT. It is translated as CASIKQGLSNQPQHF. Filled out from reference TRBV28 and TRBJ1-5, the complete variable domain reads DVKVTQSSRYLVKRTGEKVFLECVQDMDHENMFWYRQDPGLGLRLIYFSYDVKMKEKGDIPEGYSVSREKKERFSLILESASTNQTSMYLCASIKQGLSNQPQHFGDGTRLSIL.

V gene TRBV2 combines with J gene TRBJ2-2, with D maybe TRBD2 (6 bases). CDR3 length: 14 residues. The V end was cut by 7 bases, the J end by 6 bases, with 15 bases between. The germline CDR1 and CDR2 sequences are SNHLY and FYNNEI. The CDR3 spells CASTGTPSPGELFF. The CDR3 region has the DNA TGTGCCAGCACAGGGACTCCTTCCCCCGGGGAGCTGTTTTTT.

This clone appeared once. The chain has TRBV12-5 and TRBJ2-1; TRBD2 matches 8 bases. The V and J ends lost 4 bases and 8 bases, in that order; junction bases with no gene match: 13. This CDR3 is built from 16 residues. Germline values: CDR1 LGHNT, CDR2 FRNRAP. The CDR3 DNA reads TGTGCTAGTGGTTCGGGGACTTTAGCGGGATTAGATGAGCAGTTCTTC. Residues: CASGSGTLAGLDEQFF.